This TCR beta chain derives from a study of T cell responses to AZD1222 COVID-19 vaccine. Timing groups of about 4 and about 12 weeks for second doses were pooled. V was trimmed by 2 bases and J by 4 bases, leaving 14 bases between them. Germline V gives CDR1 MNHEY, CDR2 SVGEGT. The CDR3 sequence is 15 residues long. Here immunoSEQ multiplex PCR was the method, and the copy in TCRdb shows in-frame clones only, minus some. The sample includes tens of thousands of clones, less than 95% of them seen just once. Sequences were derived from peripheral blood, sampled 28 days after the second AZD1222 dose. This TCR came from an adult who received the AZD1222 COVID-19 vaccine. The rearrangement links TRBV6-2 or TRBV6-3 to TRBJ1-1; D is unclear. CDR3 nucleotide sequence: TGTGCCAGCAGTTACCCAACAGCGGGCGGCACTGAAGCTTTCTTT. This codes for CASSYPTAGGTEAFF.